The rows below give T cell receptor beta chains drawn from one sample of a study of cytomegalovirus exposure and HLA in healthy donors. Method: immunoSEQ multiplex PCR; TCRdb's copy keeps in-frame clones and lacks some. This sample yields around 400,000 clones, of which roughly 85% are seen a single time; approximately 0.86% belongs to the top ten. Sequencing used PBMCs. The receptor set was obtained from a woman between 18 and 29 years old in good health and CMV-seronegative. CDR3s include the opening cysteine and the closing phenylalanine or tryptophan. A D gene is named only where the DNA matches it firmly. Expanded clones are given a class, and other clones once, few, many or no size at all.

>-|TRBJ2-5|TRBD1|TRBV2
TGTGCCAGCAGGGGGACAGGCCAAGAGACCCAGTACTTC
CASRGTGQETQYF
>-|TRBJ2-3|TRBD1|TRBV27
TGTGCCAGCAGCTTGGGACAGGGGACAGATACGCAGTATTTT
CASSLGQGTDTQYF
>-|TRBJ1-2|TRBD1|TRBV7-2
TGTGCCAGCAGCTATGGGGACAGGGGGTGTAGTGGCTACACCTTC
CASSYGDRGCSGYTF
>-|TRBJ2-1|-|TRBV9
TGTGCCAGCAGTGACTTCGACTCGGGGTACAATGAGCAGTTCTTC
CASSDFDSGYNEQFF
>-|TRBJ1-5|-|TRBV27
TGTGCCAGCAGAGCAGGGAATCAGCCCCAGCATTTT
CASRAGNQPQHF
>-|TRBJ2-7|-|TRBV18
TGTGCCAGCTCACCTCAAGGCTCTCAAGCGTACGAGCAGTACTTC
CASSPQGSQAYEQYF
>-|TRBJ2-3|-|TRBV27
TGTGCCAGCAGTTTAGAGGGCACAGATACGCAGTATTTT
CASSLEGTDTQYF
>-|TRBJ1-2|-|TRBV11-2
TGTGCCAGCAGCGACCGACAGGCGAATAACTATGGCTACACCTTC
CASSDRQANNYGYTF
>-|TRBJ1-2|TRBD1|TRBV2
TGTGCCAGCAGTCTCGGGACAGTCTACGACTATGGCTACACCTTC
CASSLGTVYDYGYTF
>-|TRBJ1-3|-|TRBV4-1
TGCGCCAGCAGCCGAACGGAACAGGGTTTCGGCTCTGGAAACACCATATATTTT
CASSRTEQGFGSGNTIYF
>-|TRBJ2-5|-|TRBV7-9
TGTGCCAGCAGCACAGGACGGGAGACCCAGTACTTC
CASSTGRETQYF
>-|TRBJ1-3|TRBD1|TRBV19
TGTGCCAGCAACCCGGACAGGCCTGGAAACACCATATATTTT
CASNPDRPGNTIYF
>-|TRBJ1-3|-|TRBV11-2
TGTGCCAGCAGCTTAGTCCAACTAGGAGGGGGAAACACCATATATTTT
CASSLVQLGGGNTIYF
>few|TRBJ1-2|-|TRBV2
TGTGCCAGCACCCTCGACAACACCTATGGCTACACCTTC
CASTLDNTYGYTF
>-|TRBJ2-1|-|TRBV2
TGTGCCAGCAGTGTGGGTAGCCCCTCTGAGCAGTTCTTC
CASSVGSPSEQFF
>few|TRBJ2-1|-|TRBV2
TGTGCCAGCAGTCGTAACAAGTACAATGAGCAGTTCTTC
CASSRNKYNEQFF
>-|TRBJ1-1|TRBD1|TRBV13
TGTGCCAGCAGCTTAGAGGCCCAGGGGGCCAACACTGAAGCTTTCTTT
CASSLEAQGANTEAFF
>-|TRBJ1-4|-|TRBV4-1
TGCGCCAGCAGCCAAGTCTATTCAGGGGCCGAGGGTGAAAAACTGTTTTTT
CASSQVYSGAEGEKLFF
>-|TRBJ2-3|TRBD2|TRBV7-8
TGTGCCAGCAGCTTAATAGTTGGACTAGCGGGGTCCACAGATACGCAGTATTTT
CASSLIVGLAGSTDTQYF
>-|TRBJ2-7|TRBD2|TRBV27
TGTGCCAGCAGTTTATCGTTCCTTCGGGCGGCTAGCGGGGTAGGCGAGCAGTACTTC
CASSLSFLRAASGVGEQYF
>few|TRBJ1-1|-|TRBV5-4
TGTGCCAGCAGCTTCGGGAACACTGAAGCTTTCTTT
CASSFGNTEAFF
>-|TRBJ2-1|-|TRBV2
TGTGCCAGCAGGGAACAGGGTAGCTCCTACAATGAGCAGTTCTTC
CASREQGSSYNEQFF
>once|TRBJ1-5|-|TRBV6-4
TGTGCCAGCAGTGTCGAGGAGGGTCAGCCCCAGCATTTT
CASSVEEGQPQHF
>-|TRBJ2-7|TRBD1|TRBV5-1
TGCGCCAGCAGCTACAGGGGGATCGTCAACGAGCAGTACTTC
CASSYRGIVNEQYF
>-|TRBJ2-1|-|TRBV4-2
TGTGCCAGCAGCCAAGATTGGTTGCGGGGCCAACCCTACAATGAGCAGTTCTTC
CASSQDWLRGQPYNEQFF
>-|TRBJ2-7|TRBD1|TRBV5-1
TGCGCCAGCAGCTTGGGGGCAGGGGGCTCCTACGAGCAGTACTTC
CASSLGAGGSYEQYF
>-|TRBJ2-7|-|TRBV6-6
TGTGCCAGCGCTAGCGTTCACTCCTACGAGCAGTACTTC
CASASVHSYEQYF
>-|TRBJ2-1|TRBD1|TRBV6-1
TGTGCCAGCAGCCCGACAGGGATCAATGAGCAGTTCTTC
CASSPTGINEQFF
>-|TRBJ2-7|-|TRBV6-5
TGTGCCAGCAGGACTGATACCTCCACCTACGAGCAGTACTTC
CASRTDTSTYEQYF
>-|TRBJ2-7|-|TRBV28
TGTGCCAGCAGTTCAATAGGCCAGGTTACGTTGGGCTACGAGCAGTACTTC
CASSSIGQVTLGYEQYF
>-|TRBJ1-1|-|TRBV5-1
TGCGCCAGCAGCTTGGAAGGCAATCCTTTGAGGGGGACTGAAGCTTTCTTT
CASSLEGNPLRGTEAFF
>-|TRBJ2-7|TRBD2|TRBV2
TGTGCCAGCAGTGAAGGAAGTCTAGCGGGTAGCTCCTACGAGCAGTACTTC
CASSEGSLAGSSYEQYF
>-|TRBJ2-1|TRBD2|TRBV4-1
TGCGCCAGCAGCCAGTTAGCGGGAGGGCCTAAGGTCAATGAGCAGTTCTTC
CASSQLAGGPKVNEQFF
>-|TRBJ2-2|-|TRBV19
TGTGCCAGTAGTTCGAGGCTCCAGGGCGGGGAGCTGTTTTTT
CASSSRLQGGELFF
>few|TRBJ2-1|-|TRBV12-5
TGTGCTAGTGGTTTAGGGTCAGGGTATACTGAGCAGTTCTTC
CASGLGSGYTEQFF